This passage covers 26 T cell receptor beta chains from one sample sequenced in a study of T cells expressing NK-cell markers. For each CDR3 protein, TCRdb gives one entry from its re-call of the 5' RACE reads, without DNA. Its clone listing holds fewer than 6,500 distinct CDR3 sequences. What was sequenced was blood T cells: a sorted CD56 or NKG2C T cell subset, CD4+ or CD8+ T cells, or bulk PBMC T cells (not recorded which). The receptor source for this set is a man younger than 35 in good health.

This clonotype is identified as medium-sized from frequency. The V gene is TRBV5-1, the J gene TRBJ2-1. The CDR3 is 16 residues long. Germline-derived CDR1 and CDR2 are SGHRS and YFSETQ. The CDR3 loop reads CASGKVPQTVYDEQFF.

The chain combines TRBV11-2 with TRBJ1-1. Germline loops: CDR1 SGHAT, CDR2 FQNNGV. The CDR3 consists of 12 residues. This CDR3 is CASSFWDTEAFF.

The chain couples TRBV6-2 or TRBV6-3 to TRBJ2-1; checking the TCRdb D call of TRBD1 is not possible without DNA. The germline V gene has CDR1 MNHEY and CDR2 SVGEGT. The CDR3 runs 14 residues. This CDR3 reads CASGAVMWVVEQFF.

The genes are TRBV6-6 and TRBJ1-1; as DNA is missing, the TRBD1 call by TCRdb cannot be tested. The CDR3 covers 12 residues. Germline V gene data show CDR1 as MNHNY and CDR2 as SVGAGI (reference sequence). The CDR3 loop reads CASSRRGLEAFF.

By frequency, this clonotype registers medium-sized. This chain links TRBV29-1 with TRBJ1-4; TCRdb reports TRBD1, a call that lacks DNA to check it against. This CDR3 has 13 residues. Germline lookup yields CDR1 SQVTM and CDR2 ANQGSEA. The CDR3 sequence is CSVLDRAGRKLFF.

This clonotype ranks as medium-sized (0.01 to 0.1%) in terms of frequency. The CDR3: CASSPQTGVEKLFF. The chain carries TRBV7-2 and TRBJ1-4; TCRdb returns TRBD1, unconfirmable since there is no DNA. The CDR3 runs to 14 residues. Germline V gene lookup returns CDR1 SGHTA and CDR2 FQGNSA.

This sequence joins TRBV4-2 and TRBJ2-3. This CDR3 region has 11 residues. CDR1 is LGHNA and CDR2 is YNFKEQ in the germline V gene. The CDR3 here is CASSPGDTQYF.

This rearrangement joins TRBV18 to TRBJ2-7; as DNA is missing, the TRBD1 call by TCRdb cannot be tested. The CDR3 spans 12 residues. Per germline, CDR1 KGHSH and CDR2 LQKENI. CDR3 sequence: CASSPDSYEQYF.

This clonotype ranks as medium-sized in terms of frequency. This chain uses TRBV6-2 or TRBV6-3 with TRBJ2-5; absent DNA, TCRdb's TRBD1 call cannot be checked. Germline V gene lookup returns CDR1 MNHEY and CDR2 SVGEGT. This CDR3 contains 14 residues. The CDR3: CASRKVPNRETQYF.

Frequency places this clonotype as medium-sized. The chain couples TRBV25-1 to TRBJ2-5; TCRdb selects TRBD1, and the lack of DNA leaves this call unchecked. Germline CDR1 MGHDK, CDR2 SYGVNS. This CDR3 spans 12 amino acids. CDR3 sequence reads: CASSPGEETQYF.

According to its frequency, this clonotype is medium-sized. The rearrangement links TRBV24-1 to TRBJ2-1; the D gene TCRdb calls, TRBD2, cannot be checked with no DNA. Germline assignment: CDR1 KGHDR and CDR2 SFDVKD. The CDR3 has 17 residues. The CDR3 is CATSDAIGLAGGNEQFF.

Frequency places this clonotype as medium-sized (0.01 to 0.1%). The V call is TRBV12-5, the J call TRBJ1-5. The CDR3 extends over 15 amino acids. The germline V gene has CDR1 LGHNT and CDR2 FRNRAP. Here the CDR3 reads CASGLGYSTNQPQHF.

Considering frequency, this clonotype is medium-sized (0.01 to 0.1%). The chain is built from TRBV29-1 and TRBJ2-5. This CDR3 spans 13 amino acids. Germline V gene data show CDR1 as SQVTM and CDR2 as ANQGSEA. The CDR3 sequence: CSVEGRYQETQYF. The complete variable domain, with remaining parts taken from reference TRBV29-1 and TRBJ2-5, reads SAVISQKPSRDICQRGTSLTIQCQVDSQVTMMFWYRQQPGQSLTLIATANQGSEATYESGFVIDKFPISRPNLTFSTLTVSNMSPEDSSIYLCSVEGRYQETQYFGPGTRLLVL.

This clonotype is deemed medium-sized by its frequency. This sequence joins TRBV21-1 and TRBJ2-3. TRBV21-1 is deemed a pseudogene. The CDR3 runs 15 residues. The CDR3 protein is CASSRTVCSTDTQYF.

This rearrangement joins TRBV29-1 to TRBJ2-7; TCRdb indicates TRBD1, and absent DNA this call remains unverified. The CDR3 consists of 13 residues. Germline-derived CDR1 and CDR2 are SQVTM and ANQGSEA. The CDR3 is CSVGRTGIYEQYF.

The J gene is TRBJ2-7, the V gene TRBV5-5; TCRdb's D gene call, TRBD2, goes unchecked for lack of DNA. Germline CDR1 reads SGHKS; CDR2 reads YYEKEE (reference sequence). CDR3 length: 15 residues. The CDR3 protein is CASSLGGLLSYEQYF.

This clonotype counts as medium-sized (0.01 to 0.1%) by frequency. The J gene is TRBJ2-1, the V gene TRBV11-1. From germline, CDR1 is SGHAT and CDR2 FQDESV (reference sequence). The CDR3 is made up of 15 amino acids. CDR3 residues: CATESGRSSYNEQFF.

The rearrangement links TRBV7-6 to TRBJ2-2; checking the TCRdb D call of TRBD2 is not possible without DNA. Looked up from germline, CDR1 is SGHVS and CDR2 is FNYEAQ. The CDR3 extends over 15 amino acids. Here the CDR3 reads CASSFTSGMTGELFF.

This chain links TRBV3-1 with TRBJ2-7; TCRdb reports TRBD1, a call that lacks DNA to check it against. Germline V gene sequence: CDR1 LGHDT, CDR2 YNNKEL (reference sequence). This CDR3 is built from 15 residues. CDR3 region: CASSPIGGIGSGQYF.

This clonotype is labeled medium-sized (0.01 to 0.1%) based on frequency. J is TRBJ1-2 and V is TRBV7-2. Germline V gene data show CDR1 as SGHTA and CDR2 as FQGNSA. The CDR3 has 11 residues. The CDR3 sequence is CASSLSYGYTF. The whole variable domain, remainder taken from reference TRBV7-2 and TRBJ1-2, is GAGVSQSPSNKVTEKGKDVELRCDPISGHTALYWYRQSLGQGLEFLIYFQGNSAPDKSGLPSDRFSAERTGGSVSTLTIQRTQQEDSAVYLCASSLSYGYTFGSGTRLTVV.

In terms of frequency, this clonotype is medium-sized. V gene TRBV10-3 combines with J gene TRBJ2-4; TCRdb's D call of TRBD1 is untestable without DNA. Germline-derived CDR1 and CDR2 are ENHRY and SYGVKD. This CDR3 region has 12 residues. The chain's CDR3 is CATGTGGSIQYF.

V gene TRBV19 combines with J gene TRBJ1-4; TCRdb's assignment of TRBD1 cannot be checked, as there is no DNA. The CDR3 has 15 residues. Germline V gene sequence: CDR1 LNHDA, CDR2 SQIVND (reference sequence). This CDR3 reads CASSIGQATNEKLFF.

This clonotype ranks as medium-sized in terms of frequency. V gene TRBV12-3 or TRBV12-4 combines with J gene TRBJ1-2; with no DNA, the TCRdb D assignment of TRBD1 cannot be verified. CDR3 length: 14 amino acids. The CDR3 protein is CASSLAQGAHGYTF.

Frequency places this clonotype as medium-sized. This sequence joins TRBV7-2 and TRBJ2-3; TCRdb's D call of TRBD1 is untestable without DNA. Germline CDR1 reads SGHTA; CDR2 reads FQGNSA. The length of the CDR3 is 16 residues. CDR3 in amino acids: CASSGGAGLGGDTQYF. The full variable domain, in which reference TRBV7-2 and TRBJ2-3 provide the parts outside the CDR3, is GAGVSQSPSNKVTEKGKDVELRCDPISGHTALYWYRQSLGQGLEFLIYFQGNSAPDKSGLPSDRFSAERTGGSVSTLTIQRTQQEDSAVYLCASSGGAGLGGDTQYFGPGTRLTVL.

This clonotype is called medium-sized (0.01 to 0.1%) based on its frequency. This sequence joins TRBV7-2 and TRBJ2-3. The CDR3 contains 15 residues. The germline V gene has CDR1 SGHTA and CDR2 FQGNSA. CDR3 amino acids: CASSLRLAPADTQYF.

This clonotype is deemed medium-sized by its frequency. CDR3 residues: CASSSGTSGREQFF. The chain employs TRBV27 and TRBJ2-1; TCRdb outputs TRBD2, but without DNA this stays unchecked. Germline CDR1 reads MNHEY; CDR2 reads SMNVEV (reference sequence). The CDR3 length is 14 residues.